The subject of this entry is one T cell receptor (beta chain). What it recognizes is unknown. The treatment denotes: roughly 11-day PBMC culture with coronavirus spike peptide pools or control peptides (ViraFEST assay). Pre-COVID-19 pandemic sampling (2011-2018) yielded the unexposed donor's CD4+ T cells. This entry is derived from a study of vaccination and CD4 T cells after COVID-19. Study overall: The cells were exposed to overlapping spike peptides originating from SARS-CoV-2, HCoV-NL63, HCoV-OC43 and HCoV-229E for stimulation. Cultures serving as controls received a peptide pool (CEFX or HIV-1 Nef) or no peptide.

The Oncomine TCR Beta short-read assay sequenced DNA from cultured CD4+ T cells. Genomic DNA was isolated from cultured CD4+ T cells. TCRdb called the PCR reads again in MiXCR, with one record for every CDR3 protein. This table holds about 9,000 distinct CDR3 sequences, approximately 48% found once. Sequencing was carried out using CD4+ T cells from blood, cultured in vitro. The TCR originated in a human donor in good health.

In DNA, the CDR3 is TGTGCCAGCAGCCCCAGCGCGGGCTTCAACACTGAAGCTTTCTTT. Amino acids: CASSPSAGFNTEAFF. The V call is TRBV7-2, the J call TRBJ1-1; D not certain. This CDR3 is 15 amino acids long. Germline values: CDR1 SGHTA, CDR2 FQGNSA. Trimming pared 5 bases from V and 2 bases from J, leaving 15 bases between.